Below are 5 T cell receptor beta chains sequenced from a single sample in a study of blood T cell repertoires in COVID-19. TCRdb's table, derived via immunoSEQ multiplex PCR, lists solely in-frame clones and lacks some. The data hold roughly 80,000 clones, with about 87% observed a single time. The material sequenced was peripheral blood. Receptor source: a human donor in a cohort sampled during active COVID-19.

This clone came up a few times. The chain carries TRBV7-7 and TRBJ2-5; a possible D gene is TRBD1 (6 bases). Germline V CDR1 and CDR2: SSHAT, FNYEAQ (reference sequence). V dropped 4 bases and J dropped 1 base, with 13 bases sitting between them. The length of the CDR3 is 15 residues. The CDR3 is CASSSTGTSQETQYF. In nucleotides, the CDR3 is TGTGCCAGCAGCTCCACAGGGACCTCCCAAGAGACCCAGTACTTC.

The chain carries TRBV6-5 and TRBJ1-1; 7 bases agree with TRBD1. Trimming took 0 bases from V and 1 from J; bases not matched to a gene: 2. CDR3 length: 15 residues. Germline loops: CDR1 MNHEY, CDR2 SVGAGI. Here the CDR3 DNA reads TGTGCCAGCAGTTACTCCACAGGGGCGAACACTGAAGCTTTCTTT. This encodes CASSYSTGANTEAFF.

The rearrangement links TRBV28 to TRBJ2-7, with D maybe TRBD2 (5 bases). Germline CDR1 is MDHEN and CDR2 is SYDVKM. V was clipped by 5 bases and J by 1 base, with 12 bases between them. The CDR3 length is 14 residues. CDR3 sequence: CASSQDRGSYEQYF. The CDR3 nucleotides read TGTGCCAGCAGTCAGGACCGGGGATCCTACGAGCAGTACTTC.

This clone was observed a few times. The J gene is TRBJ2-5, the V gene TRBV6-5; 11 bases match TRBD2. After removal of 6 bases from V and 3 bases from J, the junction contained 6 bases not matched to a gene. The CDR3 is 15 amino acids. Germline lookup yields CDR1 MNHEY and CDR2 SVGAGI. CDR3 protein: CASSTVTSGKETQYF. The CDR3 DNA reads as TGTGCCAGCAGCACAGTGACTAGCGGGAAAGAGACCCAGTACTTC.

The chain employs TRBV19 and TRBJ1-3; 10 bases match TRBD1. The germline CDR1 and CDR2 sequences are LNHDA and SQIVND (reference sequence). J gave up 2 bases and V 7 bases, and 5 bases lay outside the gene matches. CDR3 length: 15 amino acids. The CDR3 here is CASKSDRGPGNTIYF. In DNA, the CDR3 is TGTGCCAGTAAATCCGACAGGGGGCCTGGAAACACCATATATTTT.